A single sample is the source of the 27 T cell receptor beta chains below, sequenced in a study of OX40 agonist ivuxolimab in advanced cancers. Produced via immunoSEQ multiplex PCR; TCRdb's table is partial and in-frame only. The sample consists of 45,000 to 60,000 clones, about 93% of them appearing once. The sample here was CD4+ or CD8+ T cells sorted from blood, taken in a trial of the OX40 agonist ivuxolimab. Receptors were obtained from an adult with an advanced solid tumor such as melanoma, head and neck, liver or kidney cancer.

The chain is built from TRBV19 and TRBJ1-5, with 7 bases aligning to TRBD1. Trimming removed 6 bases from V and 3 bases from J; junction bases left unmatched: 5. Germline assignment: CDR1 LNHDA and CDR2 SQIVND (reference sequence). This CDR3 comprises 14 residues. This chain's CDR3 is CASSLDRDNQPQHF. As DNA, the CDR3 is TGTGCCAGTAGCCTCGACAGGGACAATCAGCCCCAGCATTTT.

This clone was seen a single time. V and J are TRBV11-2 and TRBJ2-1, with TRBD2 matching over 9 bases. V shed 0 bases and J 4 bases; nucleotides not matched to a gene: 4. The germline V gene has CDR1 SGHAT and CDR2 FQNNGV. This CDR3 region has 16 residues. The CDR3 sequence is CASSLEPTSGYNEQFF. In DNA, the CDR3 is TGTGCCAGCAGCTTAGAACCGACTAGCGGATACAATGAGCAGTTCTTC.

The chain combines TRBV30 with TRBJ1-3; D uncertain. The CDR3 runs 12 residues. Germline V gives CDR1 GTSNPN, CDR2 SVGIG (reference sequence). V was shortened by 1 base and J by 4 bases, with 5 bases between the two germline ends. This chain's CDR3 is CAWSALGNTIYF. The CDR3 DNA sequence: TGTGCCTGGAGTGCCCTAGGAAACACCATATATTTT.

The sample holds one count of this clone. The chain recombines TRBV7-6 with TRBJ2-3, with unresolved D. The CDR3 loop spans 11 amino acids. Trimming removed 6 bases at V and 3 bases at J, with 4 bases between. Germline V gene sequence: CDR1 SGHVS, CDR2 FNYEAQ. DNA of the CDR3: TGTGCCAGCAGGGGAACAGATACGCAGTATTTT. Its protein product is CASRGTDTQYF.

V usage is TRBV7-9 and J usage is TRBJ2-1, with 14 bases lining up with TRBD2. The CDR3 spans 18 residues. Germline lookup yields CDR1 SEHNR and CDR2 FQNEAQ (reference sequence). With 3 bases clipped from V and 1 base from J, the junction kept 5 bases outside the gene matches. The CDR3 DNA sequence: TGTGCCAGCAGCTTTGGACTAGCGGGAGGACGGTCCTACAATGAGCAGTTCTTC. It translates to CASSFGLAGGRSYNEQFF.

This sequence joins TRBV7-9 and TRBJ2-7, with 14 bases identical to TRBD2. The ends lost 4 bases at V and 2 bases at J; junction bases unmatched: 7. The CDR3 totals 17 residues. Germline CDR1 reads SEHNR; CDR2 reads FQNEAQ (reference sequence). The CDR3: CASSSRLAGGDTYEQYF. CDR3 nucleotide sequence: TGTGCCAGCAGCTCACGACTAGCGGGAGGGGACACCTACGAGCAGTACTTC.

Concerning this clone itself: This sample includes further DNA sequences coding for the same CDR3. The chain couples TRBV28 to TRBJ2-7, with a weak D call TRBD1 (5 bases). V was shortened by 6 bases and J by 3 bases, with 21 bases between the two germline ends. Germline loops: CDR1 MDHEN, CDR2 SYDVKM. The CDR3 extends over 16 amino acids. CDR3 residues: CASSSDWGQGNYEQYF. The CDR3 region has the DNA TGTGCCAGCAGCTCCGATTGGGGTCAGGGAAACTACGAGCAGTACTTC.

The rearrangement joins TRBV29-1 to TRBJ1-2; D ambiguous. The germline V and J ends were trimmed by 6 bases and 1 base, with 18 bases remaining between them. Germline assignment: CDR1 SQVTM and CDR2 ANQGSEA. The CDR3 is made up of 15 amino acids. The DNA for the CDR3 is TGCAGCGTCATTCCTATGGGCAGTCTTAACTATGGCTACACCTTC. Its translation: CSVIPMGSLNYGYTF.

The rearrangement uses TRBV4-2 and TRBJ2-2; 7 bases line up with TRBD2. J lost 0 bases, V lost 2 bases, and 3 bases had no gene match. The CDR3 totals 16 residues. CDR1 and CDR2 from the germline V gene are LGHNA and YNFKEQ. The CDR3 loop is CASSQRGVPNTGELFF. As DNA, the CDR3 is TGTGCCAGCAGCCAACGGGGGGTCCCGAACACCGGGGAGCTGTTTTTT.

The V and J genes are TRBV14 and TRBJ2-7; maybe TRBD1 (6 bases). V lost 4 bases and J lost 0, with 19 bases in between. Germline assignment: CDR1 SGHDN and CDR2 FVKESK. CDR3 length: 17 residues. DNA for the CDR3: TGTGCCAGCAGCCCCCCCTTAGACAGGACAACCTCCTACGAGCAGTACTTC. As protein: CASSPPLDRTTSYEQYF.

The CDR3 sequence is CASSQDRQGIYEQYF. The CDR3 DNA reads as TGCGCCAGCAGCCAAGACAGACAGGGAATCTACGAGCAGTACTTC. The J gene is TRBJ2-5, the V gene TRBV4-1, with 7 bases aligning to TRBD1. The J call is doubtful: the DNA matches TRBJ2-7 better. CDR1 and CDR2 (germline): MGHRA, YSYEKL. This CDR3 contains 15 residues.

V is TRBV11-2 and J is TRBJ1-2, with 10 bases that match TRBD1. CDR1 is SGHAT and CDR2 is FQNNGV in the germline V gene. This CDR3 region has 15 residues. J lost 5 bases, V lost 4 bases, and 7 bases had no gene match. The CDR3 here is CASSYKTGGTYGYTF. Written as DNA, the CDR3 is TGTGCCAGCAGCTATAAGACAGGGGGCACGTATGGCTACACCTTC.

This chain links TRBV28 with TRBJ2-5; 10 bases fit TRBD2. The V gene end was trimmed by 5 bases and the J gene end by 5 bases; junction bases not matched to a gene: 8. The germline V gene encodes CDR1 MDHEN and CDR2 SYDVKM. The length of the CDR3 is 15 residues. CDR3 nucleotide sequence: TGTGCCAGCAGTCCCCTTGGGACTAGCGCCGAGACCCAGTACTTC. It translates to CASSPLGTSAETQYF.

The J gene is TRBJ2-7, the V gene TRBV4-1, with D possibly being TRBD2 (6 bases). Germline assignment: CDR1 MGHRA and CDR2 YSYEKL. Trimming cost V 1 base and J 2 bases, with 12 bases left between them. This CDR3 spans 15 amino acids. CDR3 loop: CASSQVSTGAYEQYF. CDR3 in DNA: TGCGCCAGCAGCCAAGTCTCGACGGGGGCCTACGAGCAGTACTTC.

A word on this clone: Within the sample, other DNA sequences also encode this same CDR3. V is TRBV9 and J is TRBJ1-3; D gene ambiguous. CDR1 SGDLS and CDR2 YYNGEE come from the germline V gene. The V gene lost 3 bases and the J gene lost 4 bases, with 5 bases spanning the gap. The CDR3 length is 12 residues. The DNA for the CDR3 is TGTGCCAGCAGCGAGAGCGGAAACACCATATATTTT. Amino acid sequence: CASSESGNTIYF.

The CDR3 nucleotides read TGTGCCAGCAGTCAAGGGACCTACATGGGCTACGAGCAGTACTTC. Amino acid sequence: CASSQGTYMGYEQYF. J is TRBJ2-7 and V is TRBV27; possibly TRBD1 or TRBD2 for D (5 bases each). V was pared by 5 bases and J by 3 bases, with 17 bases between. Germline V gene sequence: CDR1 MNHEY, CDR2 SMNVEV (reference sequence). This CDR3 contains 15 residues.

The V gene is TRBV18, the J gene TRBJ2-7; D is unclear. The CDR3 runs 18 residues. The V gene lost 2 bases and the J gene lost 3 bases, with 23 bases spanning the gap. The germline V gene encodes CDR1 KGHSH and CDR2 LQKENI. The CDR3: CASSPATLVGLSYYEQYF. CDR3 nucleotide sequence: TGTGCCAGCTCACCAGCAACTCTAGTTGGGCTAAGCTACTACGAGCAGTACTTC.

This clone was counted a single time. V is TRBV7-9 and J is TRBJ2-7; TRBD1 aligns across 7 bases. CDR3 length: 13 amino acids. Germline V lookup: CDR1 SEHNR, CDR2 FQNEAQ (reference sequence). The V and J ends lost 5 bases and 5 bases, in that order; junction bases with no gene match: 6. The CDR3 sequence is CASSSDRVHEQYF. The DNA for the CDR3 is TGTGCCAGCAGCAGCGACAGGGTCCACGAGCAGTACTTC. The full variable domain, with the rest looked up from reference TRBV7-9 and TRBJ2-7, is DTGVSQNPRHKITKRGQNVTFRCDPISEHNRLYWYRQTLGQGPEFLTYFQNEAQLEKSRLLSDRFSAERPKGSFSTLEIQRTEQGDSAMYLCASSSDRVHEQYFGPGTRLTVT.

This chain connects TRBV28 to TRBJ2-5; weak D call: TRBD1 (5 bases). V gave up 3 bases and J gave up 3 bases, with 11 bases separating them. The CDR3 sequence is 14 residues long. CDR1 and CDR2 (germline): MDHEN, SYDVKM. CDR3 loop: CASSFPGQKETQYF. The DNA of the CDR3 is TGTGCCAGCAGTTTCCCCGGACAAAAAGAGACCCAGTACTTC.

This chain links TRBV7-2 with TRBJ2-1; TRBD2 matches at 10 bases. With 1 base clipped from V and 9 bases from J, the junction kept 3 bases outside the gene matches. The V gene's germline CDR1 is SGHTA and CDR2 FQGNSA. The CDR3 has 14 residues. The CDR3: CASSLGLAGVEQFF. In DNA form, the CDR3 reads TGTGCCAGCAGCTTAGGACTAGCGGGTGTTGAGCAGTTCTTC.

The CDR3 DNA reads TGCGCCAGCAGCTTGGCCGGGTTGGTCAAAAACATTCAGTACTTC. It is translated as CASSLAGLVKNIQYF. The chain uses TRBV5-1 and TRBJ2-4, with no clear D. The germline CDR1 and CDR2 sequences are SGHRS and YFSETQ. The CDR3 totals 15 residues. With 0 bases removed from V and 3 bases from J, the gap between germline ends came to 10 bases.

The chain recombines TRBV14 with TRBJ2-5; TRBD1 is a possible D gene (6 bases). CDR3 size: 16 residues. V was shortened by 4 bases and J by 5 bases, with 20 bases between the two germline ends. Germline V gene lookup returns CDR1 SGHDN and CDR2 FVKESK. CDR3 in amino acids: CASSPFTGRTSETQYF. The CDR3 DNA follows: TGTGCCAGCAGCCCCTTCACAGGGCGGACAAGTGAGACCCAGTACTTC.

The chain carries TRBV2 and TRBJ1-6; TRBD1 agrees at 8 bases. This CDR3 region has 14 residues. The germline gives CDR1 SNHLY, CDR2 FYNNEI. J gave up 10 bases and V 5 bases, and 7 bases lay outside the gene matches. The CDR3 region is CASSTGTGGSPLHF. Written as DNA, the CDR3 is TGTGCCAGCAGTACCGGGACAGGCGGATCACCCCTCCACTTT.

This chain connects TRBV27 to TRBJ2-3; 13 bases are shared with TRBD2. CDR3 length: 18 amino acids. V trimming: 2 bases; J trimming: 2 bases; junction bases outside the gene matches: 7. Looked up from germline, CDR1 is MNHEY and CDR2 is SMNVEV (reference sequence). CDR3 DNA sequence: TGTGCCAGCAGTTTACAGGGACTAGCGGGGATCCTCACAGATACGCAGTATTTT. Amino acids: CASSLQGLAGILTDTQYF.

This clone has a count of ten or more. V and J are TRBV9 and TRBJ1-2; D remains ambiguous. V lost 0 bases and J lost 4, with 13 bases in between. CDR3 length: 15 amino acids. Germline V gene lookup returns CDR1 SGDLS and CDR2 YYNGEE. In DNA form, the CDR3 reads TGTGCCAGCAGCGTAGCTTGGTCCTCCACCTATGGCTACACCTTC. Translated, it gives CASSVAWSSTYGYTF.

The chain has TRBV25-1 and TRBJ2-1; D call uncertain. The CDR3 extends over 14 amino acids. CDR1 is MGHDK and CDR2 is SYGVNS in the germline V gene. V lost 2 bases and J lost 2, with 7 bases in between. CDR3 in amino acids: CASSEKVAYNEQFF. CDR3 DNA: TGTGCCAGCAGTGAAAAGGTAGCCTACAATGAGCAGTTCTTC.

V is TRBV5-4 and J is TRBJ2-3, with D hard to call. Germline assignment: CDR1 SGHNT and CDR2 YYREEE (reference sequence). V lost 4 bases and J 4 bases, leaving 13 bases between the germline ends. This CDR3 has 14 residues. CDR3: CASSPPARPDTQYF. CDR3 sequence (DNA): TGTGCCAGCAGCCCTCCCGCGCGGCCAGATACGCAGTATTTT.